These 4 T cell receptor beta chains were sequenced from one sample in a study of T cell responses to AZD1222 COVID-19 vaccine. TCRdb's copy holds only in-frame clones and misses some; the assay was immunoSEQ multiplex PCR. Of about 130,000 clones in the sample, approximately 87% were seen once. Sequences were derived from peripheral blood, sampled on day 0 of AZD1222 vaccination. Every receptor here comes from an adult in good health.

This clone was seen only a few times. The chain has TRBV28 and TRBJ2-7; D call uncertain. The CDR3 runs to 13 residues. V lost 7 bases to trimming and J lost 2 bases, with 12 bases between them. Per germline, CDR1 MDHEN and CDR2 SYDVKM. The CDR3, as DNA: TGTGCCAGCAAAGGACGGCGAGCCTACGAGCAGTACTTC. Its protein product is CASKGRRAYEQYF.

This chain links TRBV6-1 with TRBJ1-3; no clear D. Trimming removed 1 base from V and 1 base from J, with 8 bases in between. The V gene's germline CDR1 is MNHNS and CDR2 SASEGT. The CDR3 consists of 15 residues. CDR3 in amino acids: CASSEDVASGNTIYF. The CDR3 DNA reads TGTGCCAGCAGTGAAGACGTGGCTTCTGGAAACACCATATATTTT.

This chain connects TRBV27 to TRBJ1-4; D gene unclear. Trimming cost V 6 bases and J 0 bases, with 17 bases left between them. The CDR3 consists of 17 residues. CDR1 is MNHEY and CDR2 is SMNVEV in the germline V gene (reference sequence). Here the CDR3 reads CASSRTPSGATNEKLFF. As DNA, the CDR3 is TGTGCCAGCAGCCGGACTCCCTCCGGCGCAACTAATGAAAAACTGTTTTTT.

This chain links TRBV6-2 or TRBV6-3 with TRBJ1-3; possible D gene TRBD1, 6 bases. The CDR3 is 16 amino acids. In germline, CDR1 is MNHEY, CDR2 SVGEGT. The germline V and J ends were trimmed by 3 bases and 0 bases, with 12 bases remaining between them. CDR3 nucleotides: TGTGCCAGCAGTTATACAGGGATCAACTCTGGAAACACCATATATTTT. This gives the protein CASSYTGINSGNTIYF.